Below, 9 T cell receptor beta chains from the same sample are listed, as sequenced in a study of glioma-infiltrating T cells. Using RNA template, CDR3s of TCR alpha and beta were amplified with iRepertoire arm-PCR. Via MiXCR, TCRdb re-called the multiplex PCR reads, giving one row per CDR3 protein. The sample lists 160,000 or so distinct CDR3 sequences; under 55% were seen once. The specimen sequenced was glioma tissue, nonneoplastic brain tissue, or PBMCs (not recorded which). The receptors were sampled from a human donor with low-grade glioma or glioblastoma, undergoing nonglioma brain surgery, or in good health (not recorded which).

The chain uses TRBV27 and TRBJ1-1; D is possibly TRBD1 (5 bases). The length of the CDR3 is 15 residues. V was clipped by 9 bases and J by 2 bases, with 19 bases between them. The germline gives CDR1 MNHEY, CDR2 SMNVEV (reference sequence). Here the CDR3 DNA reads TGTGCCAGTAGGACATGGGGGATGAGAAACACTGAAGCTTTCTTT. Translating it yields CASRTWGMRNTEAFF.

Comments on this clonotype: This may be a read error: a much more frequent sequence differs by one nucleotide. The chain is built from TRBV12-3 or TRBV12-4 and TRBJ1-5, with a tentative D call TRBD1 (5 bases). The CDR3 consists of 12 residues. V dropped 5 bases and J dropped 12 bases, with 14 bases sitting between them. As DNA, the CDR3 is TGTGCCAGCAGTGGGGCAGTTGGGGTCCAGCATTTT. Protein sequence: CASSGAVGVQHF.

This clonotype was recorded at least ten times. The rearrangement links TRBV20-1 to TRBJ2-1, with D possibly TRBD2 on 5 matching bases. The germline V gene has CDR1 DFQATT and CDR2 SNEGSKA (reference sequence). CDR3 length: 13 amino acids. The CDR3 nucleotides are TGCACCGGAGAGGGCCCTCATATGAATGAGCAGTTCTTC. Translation: CTGEGPHMNEQFF.

About this clonotype itself: A single base separates this from a much larger clone, so it may be a read error. J is TRBJ2-7 and V is TRBV28, with 7 bases that match TRBD2. The CDR3 is made up of 13 amino acids. Germline V lookup: CDR1 MDHEN, CDR2 SYDVKM. After removal of 4 bases from V and 10 bases from J, the junction contained 10 bases not matched to a gene. CDR3 sequence reads: CASSWGGTRIQYF. The DNA for the CDR3 is TGTGCCAGCAGTTGGGGGGGAACTAGGATACAGTACTTC.

A remark on this clonotype: This may arise from a read error, as a much more abundant clone is one base away. Here the CDR3 DNA reads TGTACCAGCAGCCAAGGAATTACACTAGCGGGAGTGGATGAGCAGTTCTTC. Its translation is CTSSQGITLAGVDEQFF. The V call is TRBV3-1, the J call TRBJ2-1, with 11 bases aligning to TRBD2. The germline V gene encodes CDR1 LGHDT and CDR2 YNNKEL (reference sequence). The CDR3 has 17 residues.

Of note for this clonotype: This clone may be a read error of a much larger clone one base away. V is TRBV10-3 and J is TRBJ1-1; D unresolved. The CDR3 sequence is 11 residues long. The V and J ends lost 6 bases and 5 bases respectively, with 7 bases between them. Germline CDR1 and CDR2: ENHRY and SYGVKD. In DNA form, the CDR3 reads TGTGCCATCAGGGGTAAGACTGAAGCTTTCTTT. Encoded protein: CAIRGKTEAFF.

This clonotype showed up just a few times. Being one base from a much bigger clone, this may be a read error. The chain couples TRBV6-6 to TRBJ1-1; D not certain. In germline, CDR1 is MNHNY, CDR2 SVGAGI (reference sequence). The CDR3 totals 13 residues. CDR3 nucleotides: TGTGCCATCAGCCGGACCGATAACACTGAAGATTTCTTT. Translated, it gives CAISRTDNTEDFF.

This clonotype has more than one count but fewer than ten. The chain is built from TRBV19 and TRBJ2-5; D remains ambiguous. Germline CDR1 reads LNHDA; CDR2 reads SQIVND (reference sequence). The V end was cut by 5 bases, the J end by 4 bases, with 5 bases between. The CDR3 has 11 amino acids. The CDR3 DNA reads TGTGCCAGTAGTCAACTAGAGACCCAGTACTTC. This encodes CASSQLETQYF.

This clonotype occurred a few times. The V gene is TRBV5-1, the J gene TRBJ2-7; 7 bases fit TRBD2. The CDR3 consists of 16 residues. Germline V CDR1 and CDR2: SGHRS, YFSETQ. The trim removed 3 bases at V and 4 bases at J, leaving 13 bases unmatched. The CDR3 region has the DNA TGCGCCAGCAGCTCGAATGATTTAGCGGGTTCGTACGAGCAGTACTTC. Translating it yields CASSSNDLAGSYEQYF.